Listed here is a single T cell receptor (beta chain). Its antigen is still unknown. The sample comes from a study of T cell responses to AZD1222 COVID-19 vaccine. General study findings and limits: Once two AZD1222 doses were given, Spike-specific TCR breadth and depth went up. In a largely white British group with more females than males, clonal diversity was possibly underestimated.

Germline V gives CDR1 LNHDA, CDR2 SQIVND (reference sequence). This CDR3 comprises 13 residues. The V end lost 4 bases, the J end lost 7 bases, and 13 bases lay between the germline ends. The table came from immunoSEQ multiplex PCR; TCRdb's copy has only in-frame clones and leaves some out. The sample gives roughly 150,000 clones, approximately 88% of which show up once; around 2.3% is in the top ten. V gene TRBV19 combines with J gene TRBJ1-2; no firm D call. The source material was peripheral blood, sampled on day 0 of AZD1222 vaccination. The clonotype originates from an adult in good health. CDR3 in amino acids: CASSNTSLGGYTF. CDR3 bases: TGTGCCAGTAGTAATACCAGCCTAGGTGGCTACACCTTC.